This T cell receptor beta chain was sequenced in a study of cytomegalovirus exposure and HLA in healthy donors. The study, taken as a whole, reports: Several of the most significant clusters appeared linked to common viral pathogens, based on a later analysis.

V was clipped by 3 bases and J by 2 bases; unmatched bases: 2. Germline values: CDR1 ENHRY, CDR2 SYGVKD. This CDR3 contains 14 residues. PCR used 60 Vbeta primers and 13 Jbeta primers. The assay was immunoSEQ multiplex PCR, and TCRdb's table has in-frame clones only and misses some. In the table there are roughly 190,000 clones, approximately 88% of which are singletons. Comment on this clone: Its matching antigen is unknown.

Input material: PBMCs. The chain joins TRBV10-3 to TRBJ2-3; 7 bases agree with TRBD1. The source is a woman aged 45-65 years in good health and CMV-seropositive. The CDR3 DNA is TGTGCCATCAGTGACACAGGGGCCACAGATACGCAGTATTTT. Protein: CAISDTGATDTQYF.